One and the same sample provided the 23 T cell receptor beta chains below, sequenced in a study of T-cell reconstitution after alpha-beta-depleted transplantation in children. Using unique molecular identifiers, the investigators prepared the TCRbeta library. TCRdb recomputed calls from the PCR reads with MiXCR, one row per CDR3 protein. This sample yields 500,000 to 650,000 distinct CDR3 sequences, of which 10% to 15% are seen a single time; 2% to 2.5% belongs to the top ten. Material: PBMCs, mostly from graft donor cells, obtained 360 days after TCRalphabeta/CD19-depleted stem cell transplant. All receptors derive from a male patient younger than 18 who had a stem cell transplant for acute myeloid leukemia, so the T cells may come from the graft donor.

This clonotype showed up just a few times. V and J are TRBV28 and TRBJ1-2, with 12 bases aligning to TRBD1. The J segment lost 7 bases and the V segment lost 8 bases, leaving 17 bases of the junction unmatched. Germline CDR1 is MDHEN and CDR2 is SYDVKM. The CDR3 spans 17 residues. The CDR3 DNA follows: TGTGCCAGCCTTGAAATTCGGGACAGGGGGCCGAAGGGTGGCTACACCTTC. It specifies CASLEIRDRGPKGGYTF.

This clonotype was seen ten or more times. The chain recombines TRBV27 with TRBJ2-7; 8 bases are a match to TRBD2. This CDR3 has 17 amino acids. The V segment lost 5 bases and the J segment 3 bases; nucleotides outside the gene matches: 15. Germline V gene lookup returns CDR1 MNHEY and CDR2 SMNVEV (reference sequence). The CDR3 reads CASSRVLAAGFIYEQYF. As DNA, the CDR3 is TGTGCCAGCAGTCGGGTACTAGCGGCCGGGTTCATCTACGAGCAGTACTTC.

The CDR3 sequence: CASSPRQGHQPQHF. As DNA, the CDR3 is TGTGCCAGTAGTCCCCGACAGGGGCATCAGCCCCAGCATTTT. This rearrangement joins TRBV19 to TRBJ1-5; 8 nucleotides line up with TRBD1. With 5 bases clipped from V and 5 bases from J, the junction kept 5 bases outside the gene matches. The CDR3 totals 14 residues. CDR1 and CDR2 (germline): LNHDA, SQIVND (reference sequence).

This clonotype occurred a few times. The chain recombines TRBV6-1 with TRBJ1-6, with D possibly TRBD1 on 5 matching bases. From germline, CDR1 is MNHNS and CDR2 SASEGT. Between the trimmed V and J ends, which lost 6 bases and 1 base, there was a span of 10 bases. The CDR3 consists of 15 residues. The CDR3 region is CASRAQGSYNSPLHF. CDR3 sequence (DNA): TGTGCCAGCAGAGCTCAGGGATCCTATAATTCACCCCTCCACTTT.

The chain combines TRBV29-1 with TRBJ2-3; D is perhaps TRBD2 (6 bases). Trimming left V 0 bases short and J 4 bases short, with 11 bases between. Germline CDR1 SQVTM, CDR2 ANQGSEA. CDR3 length: 14 residues. Here the CDR3 DNA reads TGCAGCGTTGAAGAGGCGGGGCTGGCAGATACGCAGTATTTT. Protein: CSVEEAGLADTQYF.

The chain links TRBV6-2 or TRBV6-3 to TRBJ2-3, with 13 bases lining up with TRBD2. The V gene end was trimmed by 0 bases and the J gene end by 5 bases; junction bases not matched to a gene: 2. Germline CDR1 MNHEY, CDR2 SVGEGT. The CDR3 sequence is 16 residues long. CDR3 protein: CASSYSLAGGVDTQYF. CDR3 nucleotides: TGTGCCAGCAGTTACTCACTAGCGGGAGGGGTAGATACGCAGTATTTT.

The CDR3 protein is CASSLVPSSYNEQFF. The CDR3 region has the DNA TGTGCCAGCAGCTTAGTCCCTAGCAGTTACAATGAGCAGTTCTTC. The chain couples TRBV7-9 to TRBJ2-1; a weak D match, TRBD2 (5 bases). The CDR3 totals 15 residues. Germline CDR1 reads SEHNR; CDR2 reads FQNEAQ (reference sequence). The germline V and J ends were trimmed by 1 base and 4 bases, with 11 bases remaining between them.

This clonotype was seen ten or more times. The chain joins TRBV7-2 to TRBJ2-7, with D possibly TRBD2 on 6 matching bases. The V end lost 5 bases, the J end lost 1 base, and 15 bases lay between the germline ends. The CDR3 length is 15 residues. The germline V gene has CDR1 SGHTA and CDR2 FQGNSA. The CDR3 loop is CASSASRLVSYEQYF. DNA for the CDR3: TGTGCCAGCAGCGCCTCGCGACTAGTGTCCTACGAGCAGTACTTC. Based on the CDR3 plus reference TRBV7-2 and TRBJ2-7, the full variable domain is GAGVSQSPSNKVTEKGKDVELRCDPISGHTALYWYRQSLGQGLEFLIYFQGNSAPDKSGLPSDRFSAERTGGSVSTLTIQRTQQEDSAVYLCASSASRLVSYEQYFGPGTRLTVT.

In this sample, this clonotype turned up a few times. The J gene is TRBJ1-2, the V gene TRBV20-1; 7 bases line up with TRBD1. Germline CDR1 DFQATT, CDR2 SNEGSKA (reference sequence). The CDR3 consists of 14 residues. V was pared by 2 bases and J by 4 bases, with 7 bases of the junction left unmatched. CDR3 sequence: CSARRRRDSYGYTF. Here the CDR3 DNA reads TGCAGTGCTAGACGCCGCAGGGACAGCTATGGCTACACCTTC.

Only a few counts were recorded for this clonotype. The rearrangement joins TRBV5-5 to TRBJ2-5, with a tentative D call TRBD2 (6 bases). This CDR3 region has 15 residues. V gave up 6 bases and J gave up 1 base, with 16 bases separating them. Looked up from germline, CDR1 is SGHKS and CDR2 is YYEKEE (reference sequence). The CDR3 spells CASIRNGGPQETQYF. DNA for the CDR3: TGTGCCAGCATCAGAAACGGGGGACCCCAAGAGACCCAGTACTTC. Using reference TRBV5-5 and TRBJ2-5 for the parts outside the CDR3, the full variable domain is DAGVTQSPTHLIKTRGQQVTLRCSPISGHKSVSWYQQVLGQGPQFIFQYYEKEERGRGNFPDRFSARQFPNYSSELNVNALLLGDSALYLCASIRNGGPQETQYFGPGTRLLVL.

The J gene is TRBJ2-7, the V gene TRBV6-2 or TRBV6-3; TRBD2 matches 11 bases. Germline CDR1 and CDR2: MNHEY and SVGEGT. The J segment lost 2 bases and the V segment lost 8 bases, leaving 11 bases of the junction unmatched. The CDR3 sequence is 16 residues long. CDR3 in amino acids: CASGTPGLAATYEQYF. The DNA for the CDR3 is TGTGCCAGCGGAACACCGGGACTAGCGGCCACCTACGAGCAGTACTTC.

This clonotype was picked up a small number of times. The DNA of the CDR3 is TGCAGTGCTAGAGAAACAGGCAACACCGGGGAGCTGTTTTTT. Protein: CSARETGNTGELFF. The chain employs TRBV20-1 and TRBJ2-2; tentative D call: TRBD1 (5 bases). The CDR3 is 14 residues long. Trimming removed 0 bases at V and 2 bases at J, with 7 bases between. Germline CDR1 is DFQATT and CDR2 is SNEGSKA (reference sequence).

This clonotype turned up a few times. The V and J genes are TRBV6-2 or TRBV6-3 and TRBJ2-1; 11 bases fit TRBD2. V gave up 1 base and J gave up 1 base; unmatched junction bases: 12. The CDR3 consists of 20 residues. Germline values: CDR1 MNHEY, CDR2 SVGEGT. CDR3 sequence: CASSYLVRPLAGGSYNEQFF. For the CDR3, the DNA is TGTGCCAGCAGTTACTTAGTTCGGCCCTTAGCGGGAGGGTCCTACAATGAGCAGTTCTTC.

This clonotype was seen a few times. The chain uses TRBV9 and TRBJ2-7; D not certain. V was shortened by 4 bases and J by 9 bases, with 23 bases between the two germline ends. This CDR3 is built from 15 residues. From germline, CDR1 is SGDLS and CDR2 YYNGEE. CDR3 amino acids: CASSSLTGGKRLQYF. DNA of the CDR3: TGTGCCAGCAGCTCCCTGACGGGCGGAAAGAGGTTGCAGTACTTC.

A few counts support this clonotype. This chain uses TRBV20-1 with TRBJ2-2, with a tentative D call TRBD1 (5 bases). This CDR3 is built from 15 residues. Germline-derived CDR1 and CDR2 are DFQATT and SNEGSKA (reference sequence). The V end was cut by 0 bases, the J end by 5 bases, with 13 bases between. CDR3 nucleotides: TGCAGTGCTAGAGAGCAGGGTGGGATTACCGGGGAGCTGTTTTTT. Translated, it gives CSAREQGGITGELFF.

This clonotype was seen a handful of times. The V gene is TRBV20-1, the J gene TRBJ2-5; no clear D. Germline V gene lookup returns CDR1 DFQATT and CDR2 SNEGSKA (reference sequence). The ends were cut back, 3 bases at V and 9 bases at J, with 11 bases in the middle. CDR3 size: 11 residues. The CDR3: CSASWLSAQYF. Written as DNA, the CDR3 is TGCAGTGCTAGTTGGCTTTCCGCCCAGTACTTC.

As regards this clonotype: A much larger clone differs from this one at a single base, so this may be a read error. The gene calls are TRBV12-3 or TRBV12-4 and TRBJ2-1; the D gene is possibly TRBD2 (6 bases). CDR3 length: 14 residues. Trimming removed 10 bases from V and 8 bases from J, with 21 bases in between. CDR3 nucleotides: TGTGCCAATCTCCGCGCGGGGCCTGGAGATGAGCAGTTCTTC. Translating it yields CANLRAGPGDEQFF.

Concerning this clonotype itself: A much more abundant neighbour one base away suggests this may be a read error. This CDR3 is missing its conserved last phenylalanine or tryptophan, likely due to a read error. The DNA is left out, because the CDR3 cannot be placed on it with certainty; the CDR3 is given as TCRdb lists it. CDR3 region: CSGGGEIRYY. The gene calls are TRBV29-1 and TRBJ2-5; TRBD2, the table's D call, lacks a check against the DNA. With termini counted, the CDR3 has 10 amino acids. Germline CDR1 is SQVTM and CDR2 is ANQGSEA.

This clonotype was counted many times. The chain has TRBV28 and TRBJ2-5; D is unresolved. Deletions cut 2 bases from V and 0 bases from J, with 4 bases between. Per germline, CDR1 MDHEN and CDR2 SYDVKM. CDR3 length: 13 residues. The CDR3: CASSLRYQETQYF. CDR3 nucleotides: TGTGCCAGCAGTTTAAGGTACCAAGAGACCCAGTACTTC.

In this sample, this clonotype turned up a few times. The rearrangement links TRBV15 to TRBJ2-7; TRBD2 matches 8 bases. The CDR3 loop spans 15 amino acids. V lost 0 bases to trimming and J lost 4 bases; unmatched junction nucleotides: 5. The V gene's germline CDR1 is LNHNV and CDR2 YYDKDF (reference sequence). As DNA, the CDR3 is TGTGCCACCAGCAGAGATAGTACTAGCGGTTACGAGCAGTACTTC. Translation: CATSRDSTSGYEQYF.

The chain couples TRBV24-1 to TRBJ2-1; 7 bases are a match to TRBD2. The V gene end was trimmed by 3 bases and the J gene end by 1 base; junction bases not matched to a gene: 5. Germline CDR1 and CDR2: KGHDR and SFDVKD. The CDR3 has 16 amino acids. This CDR3 reads CATSDGGSSSYNEQFF. In DNA, the CDR3 is TGTGCCACCAGTGATGGCGGGAGTTCGTCCTACAATGAGCAGTTCTTC.

This clonotype came up many times. CDR3 in amino acids: CASSPYLSNEQFF. CDR3 in DNA: TGTGCCAGCAGCCCCTATTTGAGCAATGAGCAGTTCTTC. The rearrangement uses TRBV6-6 and TRBJ2-1; the D is unclear. The CDR3 loop spans 13 amino acids. CDR1 and CDR2 (germline): MNHNY, SVGAGI (reference sequence). The V gene lost 6 bases and the J gene lost 6 bases, with 12 bases spanning the gap.

This chain links TRBV12-3 or TRBV12-4 with TRBJ2-1; the match to TRBD1 covers 8 bases. With 0 bases clipped from V and 5 bases from J, the junction kept 6 bases outside the gene matches. The CDR3 is 16 residues long. The CDR3 protein is CASSLALTGGNNEQFF. Here the CDR3 DNA reads TGTGCCAGCAGTTTAGCGCTAACAGGGGGGAACAATGAGCAGTTCTTC.